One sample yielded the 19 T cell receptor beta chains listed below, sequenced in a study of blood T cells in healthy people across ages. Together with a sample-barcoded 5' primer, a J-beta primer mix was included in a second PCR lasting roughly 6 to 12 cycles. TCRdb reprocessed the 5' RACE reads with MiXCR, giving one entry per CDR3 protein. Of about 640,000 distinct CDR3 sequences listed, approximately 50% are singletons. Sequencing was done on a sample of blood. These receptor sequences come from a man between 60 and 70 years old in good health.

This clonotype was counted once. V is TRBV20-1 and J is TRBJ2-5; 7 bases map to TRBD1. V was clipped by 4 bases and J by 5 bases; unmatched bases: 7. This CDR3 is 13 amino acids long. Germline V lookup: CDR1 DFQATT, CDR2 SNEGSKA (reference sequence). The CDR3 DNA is TGCAGTGCTACTCCGACAGGGTTGGAGACCCAGTACTTC. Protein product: CSATPTGLETQYF.

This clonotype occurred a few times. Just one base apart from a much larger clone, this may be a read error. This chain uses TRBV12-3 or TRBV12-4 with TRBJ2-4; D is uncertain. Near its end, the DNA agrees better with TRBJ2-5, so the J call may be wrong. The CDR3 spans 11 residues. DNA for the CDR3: TGTGCCAGCAGTTACCGGGTGACCCAGTACTTC. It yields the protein CASSYRVTQYF.

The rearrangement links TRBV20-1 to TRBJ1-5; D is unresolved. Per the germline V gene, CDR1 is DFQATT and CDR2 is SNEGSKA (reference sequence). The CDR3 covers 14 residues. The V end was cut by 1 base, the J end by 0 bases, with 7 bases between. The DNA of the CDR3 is TGCAGTGCTAGAGCAGCGCATAGCAATCAGCCCCAGCATTTT. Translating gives CSARAAHSNQPQHF.

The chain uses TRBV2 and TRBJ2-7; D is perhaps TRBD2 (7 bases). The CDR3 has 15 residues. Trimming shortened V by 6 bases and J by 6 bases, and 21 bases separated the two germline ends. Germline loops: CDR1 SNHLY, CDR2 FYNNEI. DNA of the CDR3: TGTGCCAGCAGCCGACTTGCGGGGGCTTTCGGCGAGCAGTACTTC. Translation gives CASSRLAGAFGEQYF.

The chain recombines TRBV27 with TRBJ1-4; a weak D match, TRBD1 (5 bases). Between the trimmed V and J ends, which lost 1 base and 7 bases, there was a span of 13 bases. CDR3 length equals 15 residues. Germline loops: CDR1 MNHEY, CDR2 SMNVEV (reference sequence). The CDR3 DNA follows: TGTGCCAGCAGTTTATTTGGGGGTTCCGGTGAAAAACTGTTTTTT. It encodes CASSLFGGSGEKLFF.

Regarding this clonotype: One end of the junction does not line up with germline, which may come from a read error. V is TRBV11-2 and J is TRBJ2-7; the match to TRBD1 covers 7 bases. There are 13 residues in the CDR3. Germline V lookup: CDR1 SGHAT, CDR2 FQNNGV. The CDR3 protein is CASSVDTTGVQYF. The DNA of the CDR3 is TGTGCCAGCAGCGTAGATACCACAGGGGTTCAGTACTTC.

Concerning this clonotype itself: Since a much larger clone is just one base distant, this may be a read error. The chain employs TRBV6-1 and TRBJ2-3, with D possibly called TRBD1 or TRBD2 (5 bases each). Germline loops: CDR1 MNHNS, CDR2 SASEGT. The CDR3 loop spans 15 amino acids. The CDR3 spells CASSEGDGYTGTQYF. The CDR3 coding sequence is TGTGCCAGCAGTGAGGGGGACGGATACACAGGTACGCAGTATTTT.

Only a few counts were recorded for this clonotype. CDR3 bases: TGCGCCAGCAGCCAAGCCCCTGGTGAGAACATTCAGTACTTC. Amino acid sequence: CASSQAPGENIQYF. This sequence joins TRBV4-1 and TRBJ2-4; D not resolved. The germline V gene encodes CDR1 MGHRA and CDR2 YSYEKL. V lost 1 base and J 7 bases, leaving 11 bases between the germline ends. This CDR3 has 14 amino acids.

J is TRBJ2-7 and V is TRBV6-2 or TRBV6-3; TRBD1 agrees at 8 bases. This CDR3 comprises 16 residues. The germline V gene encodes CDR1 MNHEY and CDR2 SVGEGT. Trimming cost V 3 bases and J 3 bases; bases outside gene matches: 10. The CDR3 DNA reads TGTGCCAGCAGTTATCAGTCCAGGGGGCGGTTCTACGAGCAGTACTTC. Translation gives CASSYQSRGRFYEQYF.

The CDR3, as DNA: TGTGCCAGCAGCCCGACAGGGATGGCACCCTACGAGCAGTACTTC. It specifies CASSPTGMAPYEQYF. This rearrangement joins TRBV3-1 to TRBJ2-7; TRBD1 matches 7 bases. The CDR3 contains 15 residues. CDR1 and CDR2 (germline): LGHDT, YNNKEL (reference sequence). V trimming: 4 bases; J trimming: 2 bases; junction bases outside the gene matches: 8.

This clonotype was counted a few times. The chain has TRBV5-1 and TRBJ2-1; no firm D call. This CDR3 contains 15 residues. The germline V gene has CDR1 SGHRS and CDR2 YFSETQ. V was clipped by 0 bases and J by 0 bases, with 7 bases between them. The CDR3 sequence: CASSLGASSYNEQFF. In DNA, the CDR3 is TGCGCCAGCAGCTTGGGGGCCAGCTCCTACAATGAGCAGTTCTTC.

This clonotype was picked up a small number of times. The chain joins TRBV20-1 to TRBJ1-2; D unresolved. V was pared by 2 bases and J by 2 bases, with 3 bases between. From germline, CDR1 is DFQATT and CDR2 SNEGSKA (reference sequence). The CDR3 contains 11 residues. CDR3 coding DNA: TGCAGTGCTAGACAGAACTATGGCTACACCTTC. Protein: CSARQNYGYTF.

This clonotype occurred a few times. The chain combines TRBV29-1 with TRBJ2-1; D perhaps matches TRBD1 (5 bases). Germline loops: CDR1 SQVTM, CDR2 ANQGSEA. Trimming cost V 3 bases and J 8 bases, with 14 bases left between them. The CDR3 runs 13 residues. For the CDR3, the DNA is TGCAGCGTTGAGGGGCAGGTGGGCGATGAGCAGTTCTTC. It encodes CSVEGQVGDEQFF.

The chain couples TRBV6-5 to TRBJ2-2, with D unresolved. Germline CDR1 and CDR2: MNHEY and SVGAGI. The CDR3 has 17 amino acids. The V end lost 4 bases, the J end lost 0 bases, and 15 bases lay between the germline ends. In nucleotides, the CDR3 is TGTGCCAGCAGTTTGGAATTCCAGGCCGCGAACACCGGGGAGCTGTTTTTT. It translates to CASSLEFQAANTGELFF.

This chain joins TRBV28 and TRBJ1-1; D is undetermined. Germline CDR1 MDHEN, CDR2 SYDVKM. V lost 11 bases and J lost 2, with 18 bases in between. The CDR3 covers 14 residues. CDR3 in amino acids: CAGIEGAANTEAFF. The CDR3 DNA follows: TGTGCCGGCATAGAGGGAGCTGCCAACACTGAAGCTTTCTTT.

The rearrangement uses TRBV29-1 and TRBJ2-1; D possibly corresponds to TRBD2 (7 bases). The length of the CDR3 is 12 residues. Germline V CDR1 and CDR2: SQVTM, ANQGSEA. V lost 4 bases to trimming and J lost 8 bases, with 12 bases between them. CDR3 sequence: CSVGGGGYEQFF. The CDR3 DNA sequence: TGCAGCGTTGGAGGGGGAGGGTATGAGCAGTTCTTC.

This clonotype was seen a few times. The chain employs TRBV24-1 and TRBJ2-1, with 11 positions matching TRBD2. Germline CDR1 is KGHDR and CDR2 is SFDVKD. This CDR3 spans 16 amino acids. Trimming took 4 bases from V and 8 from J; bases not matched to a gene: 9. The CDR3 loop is CATSEAGTSGKYEQFF. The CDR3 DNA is TGTGCCACCAGTGAGGCCGGGACTAGCGGAAAGTATGAGCAGTTCTTC.

The CDR3 nucleotides are TGCAGTGCTACCACGACCGGGACAGATACGCAGTATTTT. Translated: CSATTTGTDTQYF. The chain uses TRBV20-1 and TRBJ2-3; D gene ambiguous. Germline-derived CDR1 and CDR2 are DFQATT and SNEGSKA (reference sequence). V was pared by 4 bases and J by 3 bases, with 11 bases between. The CDR3 is 13 residues long.

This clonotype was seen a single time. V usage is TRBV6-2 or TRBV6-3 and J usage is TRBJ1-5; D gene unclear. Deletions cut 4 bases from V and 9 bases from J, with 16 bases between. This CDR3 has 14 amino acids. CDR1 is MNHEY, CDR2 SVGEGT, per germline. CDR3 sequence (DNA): TGTGCCAGCAGTTGGACCTCAGCGAAGGCGCCCCAGCATTTT. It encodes CASSWTSAKAPQHF.